Listed below are T cell receptor beta chains from one sample, sequenced in a study of shared clonotypes between healthy human individuals. This table comes from immunoSEQ multiplex PCR, and its TCRdb copy is limited to in-frame clones, with some not included. The sample has roughly 1 million clones, roughly 80% seen once. Material for sequencing was memory CD4+ T cells sorted from blood. The receptors here all came from a man aged 18 to 30 in good health. The CDR3 runs from the conserved cysteine through the conserved F or W. Size values are once, few and many counts, or a class for expanded clones, and some rows have none.

clone_size	cdr3_length	v_call	cdr3_aa
NA	18	TRBV27	CASSWERGGLAGTDTQYF
NA	14	TRBV27	CASSLGQGFGELFF
NA	13	TRBV27	CASSVNRGRTQYF
NA	14	TRBV5-1	CASSFGRGNEKLFF
NA	12	TRBV6-6	CASSYKVNEQFF
NA	14	TRBV7-2	CASSLAAVNTEAFF
NA	16	TRBV18	CASSPRDSRNTGELFF
NA	14	TRBV9	CASSVGTVQETQYF
NA	18	TRBV6-4	CASSDSKKFRTGGYEQYF
NA	16	TRBV11-2	CASSSPRRGGTDTQYF
once	14	TRBV7-2	CASSLRGGSYEQYF
NA	14	TRBV23-1	CASSQSEATDTQYF
NA	16	TRBV9	CASSVGTSGGFDEQYF
NA	18	TRBV4-1	CASSQDGGQGSSYNEQFF
NA	15	TRBV7-8	CASSSWTEPGNTIYF
NA	17	TRBV9	CASSVSFGIGSGNTIYF
NA	13	TRBV2	CASRADSGNTIYF
NA	14	TRBV7-2	CASSLVQGLEEQYF
few	13	TRBV5-8	CASSFARNTEAFF
NA	16	TRBV18	CASSPPGSAGRYEQYF
few	13	TRBV18	CASSEDMNTEAFF
once	15	TRBV19	CASVAGTRGKNEQFF
NA	14	TRBV27	CASENRGGSNEQFF
few	11	TRBV6-6	CARGRNEKLFF
NA	14	TRBV2	CASSEVTSGNTIYF
NA	16	TRBV7-2	CASSLAAAGLGNEQFF
NA	15	TRBV30	CAWSAAPANTGELFF
NA	14	TRBV2	CASSEGTPPEPLHF
NA	15	TRBV9	CASSVAGVSPYEQYF
NA	18	TRBV9	CASSVGGAPYGSYNEQFF
few	14	TRBV28	CASREGGDNSPLHF
NA	14	TRBV5-1	CASSFKANPDTQYF
NA	16	TRBV5-1	CASSLEVAAGQETQYF
once	11	TRBV6-1	CASSEVALQYF
NA	15	TRBV18	CATLATSGSQETQYF
NA	13	TRBV5-6	CASSLGPNQPQHF
few	14	TRBV6-1	CASTLWGYDSPLHF
few	15	TRBV27	CASSLVGGPMKGYTF
NA	15	TRBV14	CASRQTSGGNNEQFF
NA	14	TRBV13	CASSLVGKNNEQFF
NA	16	TRBV5-1	CASSLRTSGSTGELFF
NA	17	TRBV19	CASSIEVAGGRVETQYF
NA	16	TRBV6-1	CASSEDGGFGSETQYF
NA	16	TRBV10-3	CAISESRGGVQETQYF
few	12	TRBV9	CASSPSTDTQYF
NA	15	TRBV4-3	CASSQEWANTGELFF
NA	12	TRBV6-1	CASSHLNSPLHF
NA	14	TRBV28	CASSLGDWNQPQHF